The 10 T cell receptor beta chains in this list originate from one sample, sequenced in a study of blood T cell repertoires in COVID-19. The method was immunoSEQ multiplex PCR; TCRdb's version includes in-frame clones alone and lacks a portion of them. Of more than 130,000 clones listed, 88% are singletons. The source material was peripheral blood. These TCRs come from a man aged 50 to 60 with active or convalescent COVID-19.

This sequence joins TRBV28 and TRBJ1-6; D perhaps matches TRBD1 (5 bases). V lost 6 bases, J lost 9 bases, and 9 bases lay in between. The CDR3 has 12 amino acids. Germline assignment: CDR1 MDHEN and CDR2 SYDVKM. The CDR3 DNA reads TGTGCCAGCAGATCCAGGGTTTCACCCCTCCACTTT. This gives the protein CASRSRVSPLHF.

The chain has TRBV18 and TRBJ1-6; 8 bases agree with TRBD1. The CDR3 consists of 15 residues. Per germline, CDR1 KGHSH and CDR2 LQKENI. Unmatched junction bases numbered 6, after V lost 6 bases and J lost 5 bases. CDR3 DNA: TGTGCCAGCTCTCCAGGACAGGGAAATAATTCACCCCTCCACTTT. Translated: CASSPGQGNNSPLHF. Full variable domain (remainder filled in from reference TRBV18 and TRBJ1-6): NAGVMQNPRHLVRRRGQEARLRCSPMKGHSHVYWYRQLPEEGLKFMVYLQKENIIDESGMPKERFSAEFPKEGPSILRIQQVVRGDSAAYFCASSPGQGNNSPLHFGNGTRLTVT.

V and J are TRBV7-2 and TRBJ1-1; D gene unclear. The ends were cut back, 2 bases at V and 4 bases at J, with 11 bases in the middle. This CDR3 is 14 amino acids long. Germline V CDR1 and CDR2: SGHTA, FQGNSA. This CDR3 is CASSLSGRSTEAFF. CDR3 sequence (DNA): TGTGCCAGCAGCTTATCGGGTCGGAGCACTGAAGCTTTCTTT.

This chain uses TRBV3-1 (or the pseudogene TRBV3-2) with TRBJ2-5; 10 nucleotides align to TRBD2. The germline CDR1 and CDR2 sequences are LGHDT and YNNKEL (reference sequence). V lost 4 bases to trimming and J lost 6 bases; unmatched junction nucleotides: 11. The CDR3 consists of 16 residues. The CDR3 bases are TGTGCCAGCAGCCCCCCGCGAGCGGGAGGGCCTCAGACCCAGTACTTC. This gives the protein CASSPPRAGGPQTQYF.

The V and J genes are TRBV2 and TRBJ2-4; TRBD2 might be the D (5 bases). Trimming shortened V by 6 bases and J by 0 bases, and 12 bases separated the two germline ends. Germline assignment: CDR1 SNHLY and CDR2 FYNNEI. This CDR3 has 15 amino acids. As DNA, the CDR3 is TGTGCCAGCAGAGAATTAGCGCTAGCCAAAAACATTCAGTACTTC. Translation gives CASRELALAKNIQYF.

This chain's CDR3 is CSARREKQYF. In nucleotides, the CDR3 is TGCAGTGCCCGCCGGGAGAAGCAGTACTTC. The V and J genes are TRBV20-1 and TRBJ2-7; D is possibly TRBD2 (6 bases). This CDR3 region has 10 residues. V lost 6 bases to trimming and J lost 8 bases, with 11 bases between them. The germline V gene encodes CDR1 DFQATT and CDR2 SNEGSKA (reference sequence).

This clone appeared once. V is TRBV9 and J is TRBJ1-1; TRBD1 matches 9 bases. The V gene end was trimmed by 4 bases and the J gene end by 6 bases; junction bases not matched to a gene: 4. Germline CDR1 SGDLS, CDR2 YYNGEE. CDR3 length: 13 amino acids. CDR3 region: CASSTGGEPEAFF. The CDR3 nucleotides read TGTGCCAGCAGCACAGGGGGCGAACCTGAAGCTTTCTTT.

This rearrangement joins TRBV27 to TRBJ2-7; TRBD1 might be the D (6 bases). The V and J ends lost 5 bases and 4 bases respectively, with 12 bases between them. CDR3 length: 13 residues. Germline CDR1 MNHEY, CDR2 SMNVEV (reference sequence). The CDR3 DNA follows: TGTGCCAGCAGTCTAGCCACAGGGTACGAGCAGTACTTC. This encodes CASSLATGYEQYF.

The chain carries TRBV7-8 and TRBJ2-7; TRBD2 aligns across 9 bases. Germline CDR1 is SGHVS and CDR2 is FQNEAQ. With V trimmed by 2 bases and J by 2 bases, 4 bases remained unmatched. The length of the CDR3 is 15 residues. CDR3 DNA sequence: TGTGCCAGCAGCTTACTTCTAGCGGGGACCTACGAGCAGTACTTC. This sequence encodes CASSLLLAGTYEQYF.

V is TRBV25-1 and J is TRBJ1-5; perhaps TRBD1 as D (5 bases). CDR1 is MGHDK, CDR2 SYGVNS, per germline. The V end was cut by 3 bases, the J end by 0 bases, with 15 bases between. This CDR3 region has 17 residues. CDR3 sequence: CASSDSRKGNSNQPQHF. In DNA, the CDR3 is TGTGCCAGCAGTGACTCGCGGAAGGGGAATAGCAATCAGCCCCAGCATTTT.